This entry is about one T cell receptor beta chain. The sample is drawn from a study of blood T cell repertoires in COVID-19. Study details: The cDNA or gDNA used as material had been derived from T cells, B-cell-depleted T cells, or PBMCs.

This CDR3 contains 14 residues. The ends lost 1 base at V and 9 bases at J; junction bases unmatched: 6. Germline assignment: CDR1 MGHRA and CDR2 YSYEKL. Libraries were prepared by immunoSEQ multiplex PCR; TCRdb keeps only in-frame clonotypes and omits some of them. The table lists around 120,000 clones, 85% to 90% of them singletons. The chain recombines TRBV4-1 with TRBJ2-1; 7 nucleotides line up with TRBD2. The sequence came from a woman between 45 and 65 years old with active or convalescent COVID-19. Sequences were obtained from peripheral blood. The CDR3 region is CASSQGGGSGEQFF. DNA of the CDR3: TGCGCCAGCAGCCAAGGTGGCGGGAGTGGTGAGCAGTTCTTC.